This T cell receptor (beta chain) emerged from a study of beta chain features in type 1 diabetes. In this sample, this clone turned up a few times. The antigen is unknown. Findings of the study overall: Patients with type 1 diabetes showed fewer VDJ junction insertions and more deletions. All four CD4+ subsets of Type 1 diabetes patients contained TCRB CDR3s that were moderately but significantly shorter.

Expressed TCRB transcripts were sequenced because the isolated RNA had all been reverse transcribed beforehand. Repertoires were generated with immunoSEQ multiplex PCR, while TCRdb's copy carries only in-frame clones and drops some. The sample holds 500,000 to 650,000 clones; 9.5% to 15% are singletons and the top ten take about 0.11%. Germline V gene data show CDR1 as SGHVS and CDR2 as FQNEAQ. The CDR3 consists of 18 residues. The ends lost 5 bases at V and 0 bases at J; junction bases unmatched: 14. The sequence was obtained from a man aged 25-40 years with type 1 diabetes. The rearrangement links TRBV7-8 to TRBJ2-3; 7 nucleotides match TRBD2. The sample taken for sequencing was naive CD4+ T cells from blood. CDR3 protein: CASSPSPLLASSTDTQYF. In DNA form, the CDR3 reads TGTGCCAGCAGCCCCAGCCCCCTACTAGCGTCTAGCACAGATACGCAGTATTTT.